The present TCR beta chain was sequenced within a study of T cells expressing NK-cell markers. The wider study: Just one sequenced donor of eight was HCMV-seronegative, while seven were seropositive. Overall study results and limits: The same clonotypes also predominated in the CD3+CD56-NKG2C+ fraction of several donors.

A note on this clonotype: The antigen remains undetermined.

The CDR3 is 14 residues long. Researchers built TCR beta cDNA using 5'RACE template switching with UMIs. With the 5' RACE reads reprocessed, TCRdb shows one record per CDR3 protein and no DNA. The specimen's table records 300,000 to 450,000 distinct CDR3 sequences. The sample consisted of blood T cells: a sorted CD56 or NKG2C T cell subset, CD4+ or CD8+ T cells, or bulk PBMC T cells (not recorded which). This chain connects TRBV12-3 or TRBV12-4 to TRBJ2-4; TCRdb lists TRBD2, though no DNA is available to test this call. This receptor was taken from a man aged 18-75 years in good health. The CDR3 loop is CASTLAGGKNIQYF.